This passage covers 10 T cell receptor beta chains from one sample sequenced in a study of T-cell reconstitution after alpha-beta-depleted transplantation in children. Broader study findings: One year post-transplant, T-cell counts and diversity were largely derived from T cells produced anew.

Unique molecular identifiers tagged the TCRbeta library. TCRdb recomputed calls from the PCR reads with MiXCR, one row per CDR3 protein. Here the sample spans about 300,000 distinct CDR3 sequences, 6.5% to 9% being singletons. Their specific antigens are unknown. This specimen was peripheral blood, taken 360 days after TCRalphabeta/CD19-depleted stem cell transplant. These TCRs come from a female patient aged 2-10 years who had a stem cell transplant for Fanconi anemia, so the T cells may come from the graft donor.

This clonotype was picked up many times. This chain links TRBV20-1 with TRBJ1-1, with D maybe TRBD1 (6 bases). The CDR3 sequence is 12 residues long. Germline CDR1 is DFQATT and CDR2 is SNEGSKA (reference sequence). V was shortened by 6 bases and J by 9 bases, with 17 bases between the two germline ends. The CDR3 nucleotides are TGCAGTGCCCGTAGACAGGCTCCCAAAGCTTTCTTT. This gives the protein CSARRQAPKAFF.

This clonotype appeared many times. The DNA for the CDR3 is TGTGCCAGCAGCCCCTCCGGAACACCCGATTTACAAGAGACCCAGTACTTC. Its translation is CASSPSGTPDLQETQYF. The chain links TRBV28 to TRBJ2-5; D is unclear. V lost 6 bases and J lost 2, with 22 bases in between. The CDR3 consists of 17 residues. Per the germline V gene, CDR1 is MDHEN and CDR2 is SYDVKM. The variable domain in full, completed from reference TRBV28 and TRBJ2-5, reads DVKVTQSSRYLVKRTGEKVFLECVQDMDHENMFWYRQDPGLGLRLIYFSYDVKMKEKGDIPEGYSVSREKKERFSLILESASTNQTSMYLCASSPSGTPDLQETQYFGPGTRLLVL.

This clonotype was seen repeatedly, ten times or more. This chain uses TRBV7-8 with TRBJ2-7, with TRBD2 matching 8 bases. The trim removed 2 bases at V and 7 bases at J, leaving 7 bases unmatched. The CDR3 spans 14 residues. The germline gives CDR1 SGHVS, CDR2 FQNEAQ. CDR3 in DNA: TGTGCCAGCAGCTTACTCCGACGGGGGGGAGAGCAGTACGTC. Protein sequence: CASSLLRRGGEQYV.

There are many counts of this clonotype. This chain uses TRBV7-3 with TRBJ2-2; tentatively, D is TRBD1 (5 bases). CDR3 size: 14 residues. The germline V and J ends were trimmed by 4 bases and 7 bases, with 13 bases remaining between them. From germline, CDR1 is SGHTA and CDR2 FQGTGA. The CDR3 DNA reads TGTGCCAGCAGCTCCGATACAGGCTACGGGGAGCTGTTTTTT. This gives the protein CASSSDTGYGELFF.

This clonotype was observed a handful of times. The chain carries TRBV20-1 and TRBJ1-4; 7 nucleotides agree with TRBD1. With V trimmed by 4 bases and J by 5 bases, 7 bases remained unmatched. This CDR3 region has 14 residues. The V gene's germline CDR1 is DFQATT and CDR2 SNEGSKA (reference sequence). In DNA, the CDR3 is TGCAGTGCTATTAAGGGGACAGCGAATGAAAAACTGTTTTTT. Translation: CSAIKGTANEKLFF.

The sample holds many counts of this clonotype. J is TRBJ2-2 and V is TRBV9, with 12 bases that match TRBD2. The CDR3 sequence is 17 residues long. From germline, CDR1 is SGDLS and CDR2 YYNGEE. Trimming took 1 base from V and 3 from J; bases not matched to a gene: 4. As DNA, the CDR3 is TGTGCCAGCAGCGTACTAGCGGGGGGGCTAGACACCGGGGAGCTGTTTTTT. It is translated as CASSVLAGGLDTGELFF. Full variable domain (missing parts from reference TRBV9 and TRBJ2-2): DSGVTQTPKHLITATGQRVTLRCSPRSGDLSVYWYQQSLDQGLQFLIQYYNGEERAKGNILERFSAQQFPDLHSELNLSSLELGDSALYFCASSVLAGGLDTGELFFGEGSRLTVL.

This clonotype came up a few times. The rearrangement links TRBV10-3 to TRBJ2-2; D gene unclear. This CDR3 spans 13 amino acids. Germline CDR1 reads ENHRY; CDR2 reads SYGVKD. Trimming cost V 11 bases and J 3 bases, with 13 bases left between them. This chain's CDR3 is CAVQYKDTGELFF. The CDR3 DNA reads TGTGCCGTCCAGTACAAGGACACCGGGGAGCTGTTTTTT.

In this sample, this clonotype turned up many times. This chain uses TRBV29-1 with TRBJ2-1; D gene unclear. The CDR3 totals 17 residues. Looked up from germline, CDR1 is SQVTM and CDR2 is ANQGSEA. V was cut by 4 bases and J by 5 bases, with 24 bases left in between. The CDR3 region is CSVVLLTPGQVDNEQFF. DNA of the CDR3: TGCAGCGTTGTCCTATTAACGCCGGGTCAGGTAGACAATGAGCAGTTCTTC.

This chain connects TRBV4-3 to TRBJ1-5, with no clear D. The V and J ends lost 0 bases and 1 base respectively, with 13 bases between them. CDR3 length: 17 residues. In germline, CDR1 is LGHNA, CDR2 YSLEER. The CDR3: CASSQDVPLESNQPQHF. In DNA form, the CDR3 reads TGCGCCAGCAGCCAAGATGTGCCCCTGGAGAGCAATCAGCCCCAGCATTTT.

The rearrangement links TRBV9 to TRBJ2-3; TRBD1 is a possible D gene (5 bases). Germline V gene sequence: CDR1 SGDLS, CDR2 YYNGEE. V was pared by 0 bases and J by 2 bases, with 10 bases between. CDR3 size: 15 residues. The CDR3 spells CASSVGTGNTDTQYF. The DNA of the CDR3 is TGTGCCAGCAGCGTAGGTACAGGCAACACAGATACGCAGTATTTT.